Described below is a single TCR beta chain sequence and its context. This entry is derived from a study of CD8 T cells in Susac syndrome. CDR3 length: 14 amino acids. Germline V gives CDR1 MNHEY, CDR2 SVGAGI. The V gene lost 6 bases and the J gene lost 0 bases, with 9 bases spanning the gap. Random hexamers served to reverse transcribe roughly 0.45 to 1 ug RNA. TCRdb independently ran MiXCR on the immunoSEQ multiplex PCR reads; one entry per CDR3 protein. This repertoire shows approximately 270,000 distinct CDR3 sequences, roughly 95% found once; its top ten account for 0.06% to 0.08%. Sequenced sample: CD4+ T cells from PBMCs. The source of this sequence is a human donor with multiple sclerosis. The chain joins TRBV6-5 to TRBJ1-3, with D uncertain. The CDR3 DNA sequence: TGTGCCAGCAGCCTCACAGACTCTGGAAACACCATATATTTT. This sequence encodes CASSLTDSGNTIYF.